This T cell receptor beta chain was identified during a study of blood T cell repertoires in COVID-19. Across the study: In each case, the material was cDNA or gDNA derived from T cells, B-cell-depleted T cells, or PBMCs.

V lost 2 bases and J lost 2, with 7 bases in between. This CDR3 is built from 14 residues. Per the germline V gene, CDR1 is MNHNY and CDR2 is SVGAGI (reference sequence). Per the original data handling: Amplified reference gene primers provided the basis for estimating nucleated cell counts. Sequencing used immunoSEQ multiplex PCR; TCRdb keeps in-frame clones, though not all of them. The DNA was the basis for D and trimming; V, J and clone size are from that table. The repertoire consists of 150,000 or so clones, with roughly 80% occurring once and the leading ten covering 3%. Sequencing was carried out using peripheral blood. The source of this sequence is an elderly woman with acute or convalescent COVID-19. The chain has TRBV6-6 and TRBJ1-5, with a weak D call TRBD1 (5 bases). The DNA of the CDR3 is TGTGCCAGCAGTTACGCCAGGGGCAATCAGCCCCAGCATTTT. It is translated as CASSYARGNQPQHF.